This T cell receptor beta chain originates from a study of cytomegalovirus exposure and HLA in healthy donors. With regard to this clone: The antigen remains undetermined.

In nominal health when sampled, donors likely had unrecorded immune exposures nonetheless. CDR1 and CDR2 from the germline V gene are SEHNR and FQNEAQ (reference sequence). CDR3 length: 14 amino acids. V gave up 5 bases and J gave up 0 bases, with 11 bases separating them. Study-wide findings and caveats: 150 or so TCR beta chains were listed as cytomegalovirus-associated.

Vbeta (60) and Jbeta (13) primers were used in the PCR. This table comes from immunoSEQ multiplex PCR, and its TCRdb copy is limited to in-frame clones, with some not included. The top ten clones hold about 0.5% of a sample with under 200,000 clones, over 70% of them seen once. The chain uses TRBV7-9 and TRBJ2-7; tentative D call: TRBD1 (6 bases). The sequence came from a woman aged 45-60 years in good health and CMV-seronegative. Sequencing used PBMCs. CDR3 amino acids: CASSRDTVSYEQYF. In DNA form, the CDR3 reads TGTGCCAGCAGCAGGGACACCGTCTCCTACGAGCAGTACTTC.